These T cell receptor beta chains were read from a single sample in a study of regulatory T cells in long-lasting Graves disease. TCRdb passed the multiplex PCR reads through MiXCR, listing each CDR3 protein once. Of a few hundred thousand distinct CDR3 sequences in the sample, roughly a quarter are singletons; the top ten hold about a quarter. The source was peripheral blood mononuclear cells (PBMCs), collected when the disease was refractory, from a patient treated with antithyroid drugs. These receptors came from a female donor with Graves disease. CDR3s include the opening cysteine and the closing phenylalanine or tryptophan. D genes are given only for firm matches. Expanded clones get a size class; other rows say once, few or many, or leave the size out.

j_call,v_call,d_call,clone_size,cdr3_nt,cdr3_aa
TRBJ1-1,TRBV29-1,NA,few,TGCAGCGTTCCCCAGGCCCTGAACACTGAAGCTTTCTTT,CSVPQALNTEAFF
TRBJ2-6,TRBV27,TRBD1,NA,TGTGCCAGCAGTTGGGACAGGGGCTCGGTCGGGGCCAACGTCCTGACTTTC,CASSWDRGSVGANVLTF
TRBJ1-2,TRBV28,NA,many,TGTGCCAGCAGCGATTCTAACTATGGCTACACCTTC,CASSDSNYGYTF
TRBJ2-7,TRBV24-1,NA,NA,TGTGCCACCTGCGGGCAACGGACCTACGAGCAGTACTTC,CATCGQRTYEQYF
TRBJ1-5,TRBV30,NA,NA,TGTGCCTGGACCCAACGGGGCAGCAATCAGCCCCAGCATTTT,CAWTQRGSNQPQHF
TRBJ1-2,TRBV3-1,NA,few,TGTGCCAGCAGCCAAGCGTCATGGGGCTACACCTTC,CASSQASWGYTF
TRBJ1-2,TRBV20-1,NA,once,TGCAGTGCTAGAGATCGAGTAGGGGGCTATGGCTACACCTTC,CSARDRVGGYGYTF
TRBJ2-6,TRBV6-2/TRBV6-3,TRBD1,NA,TGTGCCAGCAGCAGCTTGACCAACCGGGACAGGGTAGCTGGGGCCAACGTCCTGACTTTC,CASSSLTNRDRVAGANVLTF
TRBJ1-2,TRBV28,TRBD1,NA,TGTGCCAGCAGATACGGGACAGGGGGCGGCTATGGCTACACCTTC,CASRYGTGGGYGYTF
TRBJ1-2,TRBV28,NA,many,TGTGCCAGCAACAAAAAACAGGGAGGCGGCTACACCTTC,CASNKKQGGGYTF
TRBJ2-7,TRBV9,NA,NA,TGTGCCAGCAGCGTAGGAAGCACACCCTACGAGCAGTACTTC,CASSVGSTPYEQYF
TRBJ2-2,TRBV20-1,NA,NA,TGCAGTGCTAGAGCGACAGCAACCGGGGAGCTGTTTTTT,CSARATATGELFF
TRBJ1-1,TRBV7-2,NA,NA,TGTGCCAGCAGCCAAGTTAGGGCTTCGAACACTGAAGCTTTCTTT,CASSQVRASNTEAFF
TRBJ1-3,TRBV7-9,TRBD1,NA,TGTGCCAGCAGCTTAGCCCTTCAGGGGGTAACTGGAAACACCATATATTTT,CASSLALQGVTGNTIYF
TRBJ1-6,TRBV20-1,NA,few,TGCAGTGCCCCGCGGCGGGGGGGAGAGTCACCCCTCCACTTT,CSAPRRGGESPLHF
TRBJ1-1,TRBV19,NA,NA,TGTGCCACCAAGCGGGGTCACACTGAAGCTTTCTTT,CATKRGHTEAFF
TRBJ2-7,TRBV7-9,TRBD2,NA,TGTGCCAGCAGCTCCGCGGGACTAGCGGGAGAGCAGTACTTC,CASSSAGLAGEQYF
TRBJ2-1,TRBV20-1,NA,NA,TGCAGTGCTAGAGTGGGGTCCAAATCCTACAATGAGCAGTTCTTC,CSARVGSKSYNEQFF
TRBJ2-7,TRBV30,NA,few,TGTGCCTGGAGCTCACCGACACAGAACTCCTACGAGCAGTACTTC,CAWSSPTQNSYEQYF
TRBJ2-2,TRBV5-5,TRBD2,few,TGTGCCAGCAGGAGGGGACTAGCGGGAGACACCGGGGAGCTGTTTTTT,CASRRGLAGDTGELFF
TRBJ1-5,TRBV30,NA,many,TGTGCCTGGAGTCCTGCCGGGCAGCCCCAGCATTTT,CAWSPAGQPQHF
TRBJ2-2,TRBV28,TRBD2,NA,TGTGCCTCGACCCTGCTAGCGGGCAACACCGGGGAGCTGTTTTTT,CASTLLAGNTGELFF
TRBJ1-1,TRBV28,NA,many,TGTGCCAGCAGTCCTCCGGGGACCTTGAACACTGAAGCTTTCTTT,CASSPPGTLNTEAFF
TRBJ2-7,TRBV15,NA,NA,TGTGCCACCAGCTTTGATGTGGGGGGCGAGCAGTACTTC,CATSFDVGGEQYF
TRBJ2-3,TRBV7-2,TRBD1,NA,TGTGCCAGCCGACAGGGGCGAGGCACAGATACGCAGTATTTT,CASRQGRGTDTQYF
TRBJ1-3,TRBV12-3/TRBV12-4,NA,NA,TGTGCCAGCAGTCCCAGGACAGCCAGCTCTGGAAACACCATATATTTT,CASSPRTASSGNTIYF
TRBJ1-2,TRBV4-3,NA,NA,TGCGCCAGCAGCCAAGATCGTCTGCTTGGCTACACCTTC,CASSQDRLLGYTF
TRBJ2-4,TRBV4-2,TRBD1,NA,TGTGCCAGCAGCCAAGGACAGGGGGCCTCCAAAAACATTCAGTACTTC,CASSQGQGASKNIQYF
TRBJ1-1,TRBV6-5,TRBD1,NA,TGTGCCAGCAGTTACACACCCCAGGGGGCAGGTGAAGCTTTCTTT,CASSYTPQGAGEAFF
TRBJ2-7,TRBV7-9,NA,NA,TGTGCCAGCAGCACTAGCTGGGGGAATAGTGGCGAGCAGTACTTC,CASSTSWGNSGEQYF
TRBJ2-7,TRBV20-1,NA,NA,TGCAGTGCCGCCTGGGCGGGCCACGAGCAGTACTTC,CSAAWAGHEQYF
TRBJ1-1,TRBV7-9,NA,NA,TGTGCCAGCAGCTTAGGCCTTAGGGGGGAAGCTTTCTTT,CASSLGLRGEAFF
TRBJ2-7,TRBV10-3,TRBD1,NA,TGTGCCATCAGTGCGCCCGGGACAGGGCCCTACGAGCAGTACTTC,CAISAPGTGPYEQYF
TRBJ1-2,TRBV3-1,TRBD1,NA,TGTGCCAGCAGCCAGAGGACAGGGGGCGTGAATGGCTACACCTTC,CASSQRTGGVNGYTF
TRBJ2-7,TRBV19,NA,NA,TGTGCCAGTAGTATAGAAGGACAGTTGGGCGAGCAGTACTTC,CASSIEGQLGEQYF
TRBJ1-2,TRBV20-1,TRBD1,few,TGCAGTGCTCAGACAGGGGGAGCTAACTATGGCTACACCTTC,CSAQTGGANYGYTF
TRBJ2-1,TRBV7-9,NA,NA,TGTGCCAGCAGTAGGGTTGAGCAGTTCTTC,CASSRVEQFF
TRBJ2-5,TRBV7-2,NA,many,TGTGCCAGCAGCTTACGAGGCCCGAAGTCCGAGACCCAGTACTTC,CASSLRGPKSETQYF
TRBJ2-7,TRBV20-1,NA,NA,TGCAGTGCTATCCGCGGAGGGGCAGGGCACTACGAGCAGTACTTC,CSAIRGGAGHYEQYF
TRBJ2-7,TRBV6-4,NA,few,TGTGCCAGCAGCGGAGCGGAGCTCTCCTACGAGCAGTACTTC,CASSGAELSYEQYF
TRBJ1-6,TRBV20-1,NA,few,TGCAGTGCTAGAGATAAGGGGGAGATGGTTCTTTCACCCCTCCACTTT,CSARDKGEMVLSPLHF
TRBJ1-1,TRBV4-1,NA,NA,TGCGCCAGCAGCCAGGCCTCAGGAAGGAACACTGAAGCTTTCTTT,CASSQASGRNTEAFF
TRBJ1-1,TRBV16,NA,many,TGTGCCAGCAGCCAATCGCGGGGGGCGGGCACTGAAGCTTTCTTT,CASSQSRGAGTEAFF
TRBJ2-7,TRBV27,NA,many,TGTGCCTCCGTTCGCCCCCGCGAGCAGTACTTC,CASVRPREQYF
TRBJ1-1,TRBV6-1,NA,NA,TGTGCCAGCAGCTCCTGGGACAAAGAAGGACGGAAGGCTTTCTTT,CASSSWDKEGRKAFF
TRBJ1-2,TRBV5-1,TRBD1,many,TGTGCCAGCAGCTTGGACAGGGTCTATGGCTACACCTTC,CASSLDRVYGYTF
TRBJ2-7,TRBV30,NA,once,TGTGCCTGGAGTGTTGGGTGGGGCAACGACTACGGGCAGTACTTC,CAWSVGWGNDYGQYF
TRBJ1-3,TRBV5-1,TRBD1,NA,TGCGCCAGCAGCACGGGCCCGGACAGGGCAATTGGAAACACCATATATTTT,CASSTGPDRAIGNTIYF